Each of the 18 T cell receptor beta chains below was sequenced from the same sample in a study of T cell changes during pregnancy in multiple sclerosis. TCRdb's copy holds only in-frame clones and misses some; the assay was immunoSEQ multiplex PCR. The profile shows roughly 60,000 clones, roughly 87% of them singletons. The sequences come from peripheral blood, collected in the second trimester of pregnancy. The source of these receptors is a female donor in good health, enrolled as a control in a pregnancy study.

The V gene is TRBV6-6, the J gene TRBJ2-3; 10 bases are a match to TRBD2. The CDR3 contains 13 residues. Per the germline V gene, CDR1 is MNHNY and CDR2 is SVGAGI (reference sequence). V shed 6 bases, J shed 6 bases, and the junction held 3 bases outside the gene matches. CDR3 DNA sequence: TGTGCCAGCAGAGCGGGGGGGGTGGATACGCAGTATTTT. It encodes CASRAGGVDTQYF.

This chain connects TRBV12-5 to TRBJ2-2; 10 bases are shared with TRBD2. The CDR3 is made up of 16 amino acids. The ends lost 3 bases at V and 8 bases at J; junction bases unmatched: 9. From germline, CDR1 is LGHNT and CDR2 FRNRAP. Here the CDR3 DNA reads TGTGCTAGTGGTTTTCTCACTAGCGGGACCCCGGGGGAGCTGTTTTTT. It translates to CASGFLTSGTPGELFF.

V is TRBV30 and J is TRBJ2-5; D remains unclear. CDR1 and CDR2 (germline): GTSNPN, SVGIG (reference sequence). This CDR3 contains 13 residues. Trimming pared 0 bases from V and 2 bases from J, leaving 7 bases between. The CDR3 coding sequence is TGTGCCTGGAGTGTACGGAGACAAGAGACCCAGTACTTC. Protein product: CAWSVRRQETQYF.

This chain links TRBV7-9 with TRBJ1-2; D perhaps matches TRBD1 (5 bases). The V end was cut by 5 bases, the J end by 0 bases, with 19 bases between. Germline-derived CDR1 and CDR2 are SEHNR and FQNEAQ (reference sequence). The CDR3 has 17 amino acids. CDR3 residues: CASSHRSEGPANYGYTF. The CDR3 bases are TGTGCCAGCAGCCATCGGTCGGAGGGGCCAGCTAACTATGGCTACACCTTC.

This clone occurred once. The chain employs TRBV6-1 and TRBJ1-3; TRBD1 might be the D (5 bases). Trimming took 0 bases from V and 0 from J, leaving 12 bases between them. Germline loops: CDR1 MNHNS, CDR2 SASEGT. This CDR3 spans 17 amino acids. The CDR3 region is CASSEAPRESSGNTIYF. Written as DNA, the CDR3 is TGTGCCAGCAGTGAAGCGCCCAGGGAATCCTCTGGAAACACCATATATTTT.

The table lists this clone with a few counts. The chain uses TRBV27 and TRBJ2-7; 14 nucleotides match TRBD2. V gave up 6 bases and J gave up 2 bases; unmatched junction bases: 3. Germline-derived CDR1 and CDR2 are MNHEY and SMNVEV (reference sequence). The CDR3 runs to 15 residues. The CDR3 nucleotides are TGTGCCAGCAGAGAGGGACTAGCGGGGGCCTACGAGCAGTACTTC. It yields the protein CASREGLAGAYEQYF.

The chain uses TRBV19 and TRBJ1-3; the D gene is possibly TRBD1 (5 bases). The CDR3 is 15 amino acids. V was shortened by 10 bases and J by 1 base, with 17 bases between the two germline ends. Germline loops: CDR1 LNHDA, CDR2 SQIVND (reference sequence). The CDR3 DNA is TGTGCCACTCAGACAGATTTTGCGTCTGGAAACACCATATATTTT. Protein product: CATQTDFASGNTIYF.

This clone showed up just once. The DNA of the CDR3 is TGTGCCAGCAGTCGGGGGGCAAACTATGGCTACACCTTC. Residues: CASSRGANYGYTF. The genes are TRBV27 and TRBJ1-2, with D tentatively TRBD1 (6 bases). This CDR3 region has 13 residues. V dropped 5 bases and J dropped 2 bases, with 9 bases sitting between them. Germline values: CDR1 MNHEY, CDR2 SMNVEV (reference sequence).

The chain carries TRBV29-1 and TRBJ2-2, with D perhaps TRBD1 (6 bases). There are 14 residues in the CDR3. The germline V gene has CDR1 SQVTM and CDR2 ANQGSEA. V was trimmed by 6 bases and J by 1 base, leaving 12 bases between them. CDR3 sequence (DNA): TGCAGCGTGGACCAGGGGCGGAACACCGGGGAGCTGTTTTTT. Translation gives CSVDQGRNTGELFF.

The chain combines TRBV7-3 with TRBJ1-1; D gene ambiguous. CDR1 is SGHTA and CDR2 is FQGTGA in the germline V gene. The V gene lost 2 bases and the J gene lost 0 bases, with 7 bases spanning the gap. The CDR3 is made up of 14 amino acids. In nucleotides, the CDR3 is TGTGCCAGCAGCTTACAGAGGATGAACACTGAAGCTTTCTTT. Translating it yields CASSLQRMNTEAFF.

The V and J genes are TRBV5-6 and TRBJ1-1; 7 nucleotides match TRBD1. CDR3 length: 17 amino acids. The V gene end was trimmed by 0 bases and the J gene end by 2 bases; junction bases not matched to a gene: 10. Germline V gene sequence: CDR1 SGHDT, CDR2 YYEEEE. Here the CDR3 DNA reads TGTGCCAGCAGCTTGGCCTTAAGGGGGCGGGCCAACACTGAAGCTTTCTTT. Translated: CASSLALRGRANTEAFF.

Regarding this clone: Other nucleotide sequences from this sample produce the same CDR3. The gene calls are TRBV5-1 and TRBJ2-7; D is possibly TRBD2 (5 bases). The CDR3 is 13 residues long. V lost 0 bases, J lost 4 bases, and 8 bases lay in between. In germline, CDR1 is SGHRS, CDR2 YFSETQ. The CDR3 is CASSLEGRYEQYF. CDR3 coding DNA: TGCGCCAGCAGCTTGGAAGGGAGATACGAGCAGTACTTC.

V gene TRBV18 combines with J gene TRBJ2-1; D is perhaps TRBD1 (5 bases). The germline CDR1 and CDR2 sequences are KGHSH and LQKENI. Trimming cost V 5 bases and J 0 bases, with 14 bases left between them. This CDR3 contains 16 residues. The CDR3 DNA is TGTGCCAGCTCAGCAAGACAGATGAGCTCCTACAATGAGCAGTTCTTC. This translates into CASSARQMSSYNEQFF.

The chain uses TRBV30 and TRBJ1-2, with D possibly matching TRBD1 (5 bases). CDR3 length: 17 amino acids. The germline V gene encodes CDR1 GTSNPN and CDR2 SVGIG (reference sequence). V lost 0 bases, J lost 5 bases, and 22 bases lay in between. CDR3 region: CAWSVLKRGVRGYGYTF. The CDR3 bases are TGTGCCTGGAGTGTATTAAAGCGGGGGGTAAGGGGATATGGCTACACCTTC.

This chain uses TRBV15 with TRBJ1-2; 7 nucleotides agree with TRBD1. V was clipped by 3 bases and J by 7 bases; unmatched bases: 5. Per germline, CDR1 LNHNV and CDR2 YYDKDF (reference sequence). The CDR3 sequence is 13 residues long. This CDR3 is CATSSQTGTGYTF. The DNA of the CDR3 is TGTGCCACCAGCAGCCAGACAGGGACTGGCTACACCTTC.

The CDR3 nucleotides are TGTGCCAGCAGGGGGGACAGCTCAAATTCACCCCTCCACTTT. As protein: CASRGDSSNSPLHF. The rearrangement links TRBV27 to TRBJ1-6, with 7 bases matching TRBD1. The ends lost 6 bases at V and 7 bases at J; junction bases unmatched: 6. CDR3 size: 14 residues. From germline, CDR1 is MNHEY and CDR2 SMNVEV (reference sequence).

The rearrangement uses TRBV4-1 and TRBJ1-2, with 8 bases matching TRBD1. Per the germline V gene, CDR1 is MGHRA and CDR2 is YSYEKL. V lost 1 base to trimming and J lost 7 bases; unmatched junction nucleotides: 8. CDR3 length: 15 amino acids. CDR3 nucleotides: TGCGCCAGCAGCCAAGTAGGACAGGGAGTAGGTGGCTACACCTTC. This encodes CASSQVGQGVGGYTF.

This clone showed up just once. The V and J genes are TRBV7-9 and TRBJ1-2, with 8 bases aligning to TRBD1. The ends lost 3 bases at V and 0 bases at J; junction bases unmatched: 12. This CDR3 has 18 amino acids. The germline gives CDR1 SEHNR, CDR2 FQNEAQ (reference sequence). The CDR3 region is CASSLDLKAGGPNYGYTF. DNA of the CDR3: TGTGCCAGCAGCTTGGATCTGAAGGCAGGGGGCCCTAACTATGGCTACACCTTC.